This TCR beta chain was retrieved from a study of blood T cell repertoires in COVID-19. Study-level information: The cDNA or gDNA used as material had been derived from T cells, B-cell-depleted T cells, or PBMCs.

Unmatched junction bases numbered 5, after V lost 3 bases and J lost 7 bases. Per germline, CDR1 SGHRS and CDR2 YFSETQ. The CDR3 runs to 14 residues. Data came from immunoSEQ multiplex PCR; TCRdb stores just in-frame clones and leaves some out. Of about 170,000 clones listed, about 88% are singletons. This chain links TRBV5-1 with TRBJ2-7; TRBD1 aligns across 12 bases. The sequence came from an elderly woman in a cohort sampled during active or convalescent COVID-19. The source material was peripheral blood. CDR3 bases: TGCGCCAGCAGCTCGGGACAGGGGGCGGGGGAGCAGTACTTC. Amino acid sequence: CASSSGQGAGEQYF.